The entry that follows covers one TCR beta chain sequence. The record originates from a study of radiation and T cells in renal cell carcinoma. The wider study: Nephrectomy followed 15 Gy stereotactic body radiation by 4 weeks.

The sample's time point: blood 2 weeks post-SBRT. Treatment noted: 15 Gy SBRT to primary tumor, nephrectomy 4 weeks later. Clear cell pathology was present in this patient's renal cell carcinoma. Produced via immunoSEQ multiplex PCR; TCRdb's table is partial and in-frame only. This sample yields roughly 130,000 clones, of which approximately 90% are seen a single time; almost 6% belongs to the top ten. This sequence originates from a woman in her 70s with renal cell carcinoma. Sequenced here: blood, sampled from a patient whose treatment included radiotherapy and nephrectomy.

The CDR3 region is CASSRTGTAQGPQHF. CDR3 in DNA: TGTGCCAGCAGTCGAACCGGGACAGCACAAGGGCCCCAGCATTTT. V usage is TRBV6-5 and J usage is TRBJ1-5, with 7 bases that match TRBD1. The CDR3 has 15 amino acids. The trim removed 5 bases at V and 9 bases at J, leaving 13 bases unmatched. CDR1 is MNHEY and CDR2 is SVGAGI in the germline V gene.